These T cell receptor beta chains were read from a single sample in a study of shared clonotypes between healthy human individuals. Only in-frame clones appear in the TCRdb table, and some are missing; sequencing was by immunoSEQ multiplex PCR. The sample yields 600,000 or so clones, approximately 95% seen once. The sequencing sample was made of naive CD8+ T cells sorted from blood. All receptors come from a woman under 40 in good health. The CDR3 runs from the conserved cysteine through the conserved F or W. D genes are given only for firm matches. Clone size is shown for a subset of rows, as once, few, many or a class of expanded clone.

size	D	V	J	DNA	CDR3
.	.	TRBV7-2	TRBJ2-5	TGTGCCAGCAGCTTATTTGACCTTAAAGAGACCCAGTACTTC	CASSLFDLKETQYF
.	TRBD2	TRBV28	TRBJ2-5	TGTGCCAGCAGTTTATTAGGGACTAGCGGCCAAGAGACCCAGTACTTC	CASSLLGTSGQETQYF
.	.	TRBV9	TRBJ2-5	TGTGCCAGCAGCACCCGGACAGGAGGGGAGACCCAGTACTTC	CASSTRTGGETQYF
once	.	TRBV7-9	TRBJ2-1	TGTGCCAGCAGCTTATCCGTGACTTTAGGGGATGAGCAGTTCTTC	CASSLSVTLGDEQFF
.	TRBD2	TRBV6-5	TRBJ2-3	TGTGCCAGCAGTTACTCCCTAGCGGGAGCCTTAGATACGCAGTATTTT	CASSYSLAGALDTQYF
.	.	TRBV28	TRBJ2-3	TGTGCCAGCCAAGCGTCTACAGATACGCAGTATTTT	CASQASTDTQYF
.	.	TRBV7-2	TRBJ1-2	TGTGCCAGTGACAGAACGGGGGGCTACACCTTC	CASDRTGGYTF
.	TRBD1	TRBV28	TRBJ1-5	TGTGCCAGCAGTTCAGGGACAGGTATCCAAGGCTGGCAGCCCCAGCATTTT	CASSSGTGIQGWQPQHF
.	.	TRBV13	TRBJ2-7	TGTGCCAGCAGCTTCGGGACTGGCCCTCGGGACGAGCAGTACTTC	CASSFGTGPRDEQYF
once	.	TRBV7-2	TRBJ2-5	TGTGCCAGCAGCTCCTCTTTCGGGCAAGAGACCCAGTACTTC	CASSSSFGQETQYF
.	TRBD2	TRBV27	TRBJ2-2	TGTGCCAGCAGGATAGCGGGAGACGGGGAGCTGTTTTTT	CASRIAGDGELFF
.	.	TRBV14	TRBJ2-1	TGTGCCAGCAGCCAATTAATGTTAATGCTGGATGAGCAGTTCTTC	CASSQLMLMLDEQFF
.	TRBD2	TRBV27	TRBJ2-1	TGTGCCAGCAAAGCGGGAGGGTTGACCCGAAGTGAGCAGTTCTTC	CASKAGGLTRSEQFF
.	TRBD2	TRBV6-1	TRBJ2-7	TGTGCCAGCAGTGAGGGACTAGCGTTTGCCTACGAGCAGTACTTC	CASSEGLAFAYEQYF
.	TRBD1	TRBV6-1	TRBJ1-4	TGTGCCGGTAGGGACAGGGGTAACGAAAAACTGTTTTTT	CAGRDRGNEKLFF
.	.	TRBV4-1	TRBJ1-2	TGCGCCAGCAGCCAAGCTGTTCTAGCGTCAGGCTACACCTTC	CASSQAVLASGYTF
.	.	TRBV4-1	TRBJ2-3	TGCGCCAGCAGCCAGAGACTAGAGCCAGATACGCAGTATTTT	CASSQRLEPDTQYF
.	.	TRBV28	TRBJ1-5	TGTGCCAGCAGTTTAGCCCCAGTCGGGGGGCAGCCCCAGCATTTT	CASSLAPVGGQPQHF
once	TRBD1	TRBV11-2	TRBJ1-2	TGTGCCAGCAGCTTAGTAGCCGGGACAGTCTATGGTTACACCTTC	CASSLVAGTVYGYTF
.	TRBD2	TRBV27	TRBJ2-7	TGTGCCAGCAGTTCGGGGACTAGCGTCTACGAGCAGTACTTC	CASSSGTSVYEQYF
.	TRBD2	TRBV27	TRBJ2-1	TGTGCCAGCAGTTTACTAGCGGGAGGGCCGGGTGAGCAGTTCTTC	CASSLLAGGPGEQFF
.	TRBD2	TRBV6-5	TRBJ2-7	TGTGCCAGCAGGGAACAGGGACTAGCGGGCCACGAGCAGTACTTC	CASREQGLAGHEQYF
once	TRBD1	TRBV7-9	TRBJ1-2	TGTGCCAGCAGCGACGGGACAGACTATGGCTACACCTTC	CASSDGTDYGYTF
.	TRBD1	TRBV4-1	TRBJ2-2	TGCGCCAGCAGCCAAGGGGGTGGGACAGGGTTCCCGGACCCAAACACCGGGGAGCTGTTTTTT	CASSQGGGTGFPDPNTGELFF
.	TRBD2	TRBV27	TRBJ2-1	TGTGCCAGCAGTCCCGTATCTTTGACTAGCGGGAGCCACAATGAGCAGTTCTTC	CASSPVSLTSGSHNEQFF
.	.	TRBV4-1	TRBJ2-2	TGCGCCAGCAGCCAACTGGGTACGAACACCGGGGAGCTGTTTTTT	CASSQLGTNTGELFF
.	.	TRBV6-5	TRBJ1-1	TGTGCCAGCAGTAATCAGGGAAAGGGGACTGAAGCTTTCTTT	CASSNQGKGTEAFF
.	.	TRBV2	TRBJ2-7	TGTGCCAGCCCTCCAGGTGACAGTTCTCTCGAGCAGTACTTC	CASPPGDSSLEQYF
.	TRBD1	TRBV27	TRBJ2-1	TGTGCCAGCAGTTTACGGACAGGGGGAAGCAATGAGCAGTTCTTC	CASSLRTGGSNEQFF
.	.	TRBV16	TRBJ1-5	TGTGCCAGCAGCCTTGCGCGGTTTGGGCAGCCCCAGCATTTT	CASSLARFGQPQHF
.	TRBD2	TRBV7-8	TRBJ2-1	TGTGCCAGCAGCTTAAATCAGATGGGCCTAGCGGGAGTCGATGAGCAGTTCTTC	CASSLNQMGLAGVDEQFF
.	.	TRBV7-8	TRBJ2-3	TGTGCCAGCAGCCCCTTAGGGGGAGTTCGGGCAGATACGCAGTATTTT	CASSPLGGVRADTQYF
.	.	TRBV19	TRBJ2-7	TGTGCCAGTAGTATAGGGCTTGGTGAGCAGTACTTC	CASSIGLGEQYF
.	.	TRBV6-6	TRBJ2-7	TGTGCCAGCAGTTACGCCGGGGCTTACGAGCAGTACTTC	CASSYAGAYEQYF
few	TRBD1	TRBV7-6	TRBJ2-5	TGTGCCAGCAGCTTGGACAGGGGTGCAGAGACCCAGTACTTC	CASSLDRGAETQYF
.	.	TRBV7-9	TRBJ2-7	TGTGCCAGCAGCCGAGACGGATACTACGAGCAGTACTTC	CASSRDGYYEQYF
.	.	TRBV4-2	TRBJ2-7	TGTGCCAGCAGCCAAGAGAGTGGGGGTTTCTACGAGCAGTACTTC	CASSQESGGFYEQYF
.	TRBD1	TRBV5-6	TRBJ2-1	TGTGCCAGCAGCTTGGCGACAGGGAATGAGCAGTTCTTC	CASSLATGNEQFF
.	.	TRBV28	TRBJ2-5	TGTGCCAGCAGTTTAAGAATTGGGAGCTTCGGGGGAGAGACCCAGTACTTC	CASSLRIGSFGGETQYF
.	TRBD1	TRBV19	TRBJ1-5	TGTGCCAGTGAGGAGGACAGGGGCCTTCGGCCCCAGCATTTT	CASEEDRGLRPQHF
once	TRBD2	TRBV5-1	TRBJ2-3	TGCGCCAGCGCCCCCGCTAGCGGGGTCACAGATACGCAGTATTTT	CASAPASGVTDTQYF
.	.	TRBV6-1	TRBJ1-1	TGTGCCAGCAGTGAATTGGCGTGGGCTTTCTTT	CASSELAWAFF
.	TRBD2	TRBV11-2	TRBJ2-2	TGTGCCAGCAGCCCATATCCCCTAGCGGGCGCGAACACCGGGGAGCTGTTTTTT	CASSPYPLAGANTGELFF
.	TRBD1	TRBV5-1	TRBJ2-7	TGCGCCAGCAGCTTGGGCTACGGGGACAGGGACTACGAGCAGTACTTC	CASSLGYGDRDYEQYF